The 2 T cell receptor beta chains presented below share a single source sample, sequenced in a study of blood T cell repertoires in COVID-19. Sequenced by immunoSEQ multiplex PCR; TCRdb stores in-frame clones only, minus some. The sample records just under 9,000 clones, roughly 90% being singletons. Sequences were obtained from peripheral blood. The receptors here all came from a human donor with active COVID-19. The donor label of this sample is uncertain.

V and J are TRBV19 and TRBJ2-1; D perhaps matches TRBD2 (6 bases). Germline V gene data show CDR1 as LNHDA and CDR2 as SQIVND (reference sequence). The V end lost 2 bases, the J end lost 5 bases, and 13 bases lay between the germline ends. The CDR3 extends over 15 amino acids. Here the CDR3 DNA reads TGTGCCAGTAGTATAAGTAGCGGAGCAAACAATGAGCAGTTCTTC. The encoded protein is CASSISSGANNEQFF.

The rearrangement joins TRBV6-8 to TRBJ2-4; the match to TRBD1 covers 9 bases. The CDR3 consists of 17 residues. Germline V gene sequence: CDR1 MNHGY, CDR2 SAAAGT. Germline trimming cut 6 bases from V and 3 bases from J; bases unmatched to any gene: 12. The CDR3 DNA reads TGTGCCAGCAGGGGACAGGGAGGCTTTAGGGGCAAAAACATTCAGTACTTC. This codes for CASRGQGGFRGKNIQYF.